The rows below give T cell receptor beta chains drawn from one sample of a study of T-cell memory formation after mild COVID-19. TCRdb redid the calling of the 5' RACE reads with MiXCR, one entry per CDR3 protein. Among fewer than 450,000 distinct CDR3 sequences listed, approximately 25% were seen once. The sequenced sample was PBMCs or a T cell subset sorted from them (not recorded which). Source of these receptors: an adult woman who had mild COVID-19 (a few samples of this study predate the infection). Cell type and time point are not known. The CDR3 runs from the conserved cysteine through the conserved F or W. The D gene is left open where the match is weak. Only part of the rows carry a size: once, few, many, or a class if the clone is expanded.

abundance: once; j_gene: TRBJ2-2; d_gene: TRBD1; v_gene: TRBV11-3; CDR3aa: CASSEDRGFNTGELFF; CDR3nt: TGTGCCAGCAGCGAAGACAGGGGGTTCAACACCGGGGAGCTGTTTTTT
abundance: few; j_gene: TRBJ2-1; d_gene: NA; v_gene: TRBV14; CDR3aa: CASSQEPSKDHEQFF; CDR3nt: TGTGCCAGCAGCCAAGAGCCTTCCAAGGACCATGAGCAGTTCTTC
abundance: NA; j_gene: TRBJ1-2; d_gene: NA; v_gene: TRBV5-5; CDR3aa: CASSTMERSYGYTF; CDR3nt: TGTGCCAGCAGCACCATGGAACGGAGCTATGGCTACACCTTC
abundance: few; j_gene: TRBJ1-5; d_gene: NA; v_gene: TRBV20-1; CDR3aa: CSARGSEGNQPQHF; CDR3nt: TGCAGTGCTAGGGGAAGCGAGGGAAATCAGCCCCAGCATTTT
abundance: many; j_gene: TRBJ2-6; d_gene: NA; v_gene: TRBV6-2/TRBV6-3; CDR3aa: CASSYRVSGANVLTF; CDR3nt: TGTGCCAGCAGTTACAGAGTCTCTGGGGCCAACGTCCTGACTTTC
abundance: few; j_gene: TRBJ2-1; d_gene: NA; v_gene: TRBV24-1; CDR3aa: CATSYSSNEQFF; CDR3nt: TGTGCCACCAGTTACTCATCCAATGAGCAGTTCTTC
abundance: NA; j_gene: TRBJ1-4; d_gene: NA; v_gene: TRBV27; CDR3aa: CASRPNEKLFF; CDR3nt: TGTGCCAGCAGACCCAATGAAAAACTGTTTTTT
abundance: NA; j_gene: TRBJ1-1; d_gene: NA; v_gene: TRBV12-3/TRBV12-4; CDR3aa: CASSLSPQGTEAFF; CDR3nt: TGTGCCAGCAGTTTATCCCCTCAGGGTACTGAAGCTTTCTTT
abundance: few; j_gene: TRBJ1-5; d_gene: NA; v_gene: TRBV20-1; CDR3aa: CSARDRGVYSNQPQHF; CDR3nt: TGCAGTGCTAGGGATAGGGGAGTGTATAGCAATCAGCCCCAGCATTTT
abundance: NA; j_gene: TRBJ2-6; d_gene: NA; v_gene: TRBV18; CDR3aa: CASSPQQGPGANVLTF; CDR3nt: TGTGCCAGCTCACCACAACAGGGCCCCGGGGCCAACGTCCTGACTTTC
abundance: few; j_gene: TRBJ2-1; d_gene: NA; v_gene: TRBV7-3; CDR3aa: CASSGRNEQFF; CDR3nt: TGTGCCAGCAGCGGGCGGAATGAGCAGTTCTTC
abundance: NA; j_gene: TRBJ1-5; d_gene: TRBD1; v_gene: TRBV5-6; CDR3aa: CASSPGTGTYQPQHF; CDR3nt: TGTGCCAGCAGCCCCGGGACAGGGACTTATCAGCCCCAGCATTTT
abundance: few; j_gene: TRBJ2-5; d_gene: NA; v_gene: TRBV30; CDR3aa: CAWSVIQETQYF; CDR3nt: TGTGCCTGGAGTGTGATCCAAGAGACCCAGTACTTC
abundance: many; j_gene: TRBJ1-2; d_gene: NA; v_gene: TRBV24-1; CDR3aa: CATSETGSYGYTF; CDR3nt: TGTGCCACCAGTGAAACAGGTTCCTATGGCTACACCTTC
abundance: few; j_gene: TRBJ2-2; d_gene: TRBD1; v_gene: TRBV5-1; CDR3aa: CASSPSTGGTGELFF; CDR3nt: TGCGCCAGCAGCCCCTCAACAGGGGGCACCGGGGAGCTGTTTTTT
abundance: NA; j_gene: TRBJ2-7; d_gene: TRBD2; v_gene: TRBV9; CDR3aa: CASSVGGTSAYEQYF; CDR3nt: TGTGCCAGCAGCGTAGGGGGGACTAGCGCCTACGAGCAGTACTTC
abundance: NA; j_gene: TRBJ1-5; d_gene: NA; v_gene: TRBV30; CDR3aa: CAWSGLGGGFSNQPQHF; CDR3nt: TGTGCCTGGAGTGGTCTGGGAGGGGGGTTTAGCAATCAGCCCCAGCATTTT
abundance: many; j_gene: TRBJ2-5; d_gene: NA; v_gene: TRBV23-1; CDR3aa: CASSRLEPLWYQETQYF; CDR3nt: TGCGCCAGCAGCCGCCTCGAGCCCCTTTGGTACCAAGAGACCCAGTACTTC
abundance: NA; j_gene: TRBJ2-3; d_gene: NA; v_gene: TRBV5-1; CDR3aa: CASSLGFTDTQYF; CDR3nt: TGCGCCAGCAGCTTGGGGTTCACAGATACGCAGTATTTT
abundance: NA; j_gene: TRBJ2-4; d_gene: TRBD2; v_gene: TRBV15; CDR3aa: CATRRLAGGNKAFGYF; CDR3nt: TGTGCCACCAGAAGACTAGCGGGAGGGAATAAAGCGTTTGGGTACTTC
abundance: few; j_gene: TRBJ2-2; d_gene: NA; v_gene: TRBV29-1; CDR3aa: CSVEVAGRGELFF; CDR3nt: TGCAGCGTTGAAGTGGCGGGAAGAGGGGAGCTGTTTTTT
abundance: NA; j_gene: TRBJ1-2; d_gene: NA; v_gene: TRBV29-1; CDR3aa: CSVVGGTDGYTF; CDR3nt: TGCAGCGTTGTAGGGGGTACAGATGGCTACACCTTC
abundance: NA; j_gene: TRBJ2-2; d_gene: NA; v_gene: TRBV18; CDR3aa: CASSPPGHTNTGELFF; CDR3nt: TGTGCCAGCTCACCCCCGGGACATACGAACACCGGGGAGCTGTTTTTT
abundance: few; j_gene: TRBJ2-2; d_gene: NA; v_gene: TRBV29-1; CDR3aa: CSVRETTGELFF; CDR3nt: TGCAGCGTGAGGGAGACCACCGGGGAGCTGTTTTTT
abundance: NA; j_gene: TRBJ2-5; d_gene: NA; v_gene: TRBV7-2; CDR3aa: CASSKGLETQYF; CDR3nt: TGTGCCAGCAGCAAGGGTCTGGAGACCCAGTACTTC
abundance: few; j_gene: TRBJ2-7; d_gene: NA; v_gene: TRBV10-3; CDR3aa: CAISAAGPYEQYF; CDR3nt: TGTGCCATCAGTGCGGCAGGCCCATACGAGCAGTACTTC
abundance: few; j_gene: TRBJ2-3; d_gene: NA; v_gene: TRBV13; CDR3aa: CASSLGAGLSTDTQYF; CDR3nt: TGTGCCAGCAGCTTAGGGGCGGGACTGAGCACAGATACGCAGTATTTT
abundance: NA; j_gene: TRBJ1-1; d_gene: TRBD1; v_gene: TRBV30; CDR3aa: CAWSRQGMNTEAFF; CDR3nt: TGTGCCTGGAGCCGACAGGGCATGAACACTGAAGCTTTCTTT
abundance: many; j_gene: TRBJ1-2; d_gene: TRBD1; v_gene: TRBV19; CDR3aa: CASSFGQGGGYTF; CDR3nt: TGTGCCAGTAGTTTCGGACAGGGAGGTGGCTACACCTTC
abundance: few; j_gene: TRBJ1-1; d_gene: NA; v_gene: TRBV4-1; CDR3aa: CASSQGRGGTEAFF; CDR3nt: TGCGCCAGCAGCCAAGGCAGGGGTGGAACTGAAGCTTTCTTT
abundance: many; j_gene: TRBJ1-6; d_gene: NA; v_gene: TRBV12-3/TRBV12-4; CDR3aa: CASSLQRSYNSPLHF; CDR3nt: TGTGCCAGCAGTTTGCAGCGCTCCTATAATTCACCCCTCCACTTT
abundance: few; j_gene: TRBJ2-1; d_gene: NA; v_gene: TRBV4-2; CDR3aa: CASSRTIADNEQFF; CDR3nt: TGTGCCAGCAGCCGAACGATAGCGGACAATGAGCAGTTCTTC
abundance: few; j_gene: TRBJ1-5; d_gene: NA; v_gene: TRBV5-5; CDR3aa: CASSARNQPQHF; CDR3nt: TGTGCCAGCAGCGCACGGAATCAGCCCCAGCATTTT
abundance: NA; j_gene: TRBJ1-1; d_gene: TRBD1; v_gene: TRBV6-4; CDR3aa: CASSAQGTGRTEAFF; CDR3nt: TGTGCCAGCAGTGCCCAAGGGACAGGGCGCACTGAAGCTTTCTTT
abundance: few; j_gene: TRBJ2-7; d_gene: NA; v_gene: TRBV12-3/TRBV12-4; CDR3aa: CASSLMGLMGEQYF; CDR3nt: TGTGCCAGCAGTTTAATGGGCCTCATGGGGGAGCAGTACTTC
abundance: few; j_gene: TRBJ2-3; d_gene: NA; v_gene: TRBV18; CDR3aa: CASSPGQVRTDTQYF; CDR3nt: TGTGCCAGCTCGCCGGGGCAGGTGAGGACAGATACGCAGTATTTT
abundance: NA; j_gene: TRBJ2-2; d_gene: TRBD1; v_gene: TRBV19; CDR3aa: CATLDRGNTGELFF; CDR3nt: TGTGCCACCCTGGACAGGGGAAACACCGGGGAGCTGTTTTTT
abundance: few; j_gene: TRBJ1-4; d_gene: TRBD1; v_gene: TRBV20-1; CDR3aa: CSASGQGATNEKLFF; CDR3nt: TGCAGTGCTAGCGGTCAGGGGGCAACTAATGAAAAACTGTTTTTT
abundance: NA; j_gene: TRBJ1-2; d_gene: NA; v_gene: TRBV29-1; CDR3aa: CSVEVTGGSGYTF; CDR3nt: TGCAGCGTTGAAGTTACAGGCGGAAGCGGCTACACCTTC
abundance: few; j_gene: TRBJ1-2; d_gene: NA; v_gene: TRBV4-3; CDR3aa: CASSPGGVLDYGYTF; CDR3nt: TGCGCCAGCAGCCCCGGGGGAGTTCTGGACTATGGCTACACCTTC
abundance: NA; j_gene: TRBJ2-7; d_gene: NA; v_gene: TRBV5-1; CDR3aa: CASSLAGDSSYEQYF; CDR3nt: TGCGCCAGCAGCTTGGCTGGGGACTCGTCCTACGAGCAGTACTTC
abundance: NA; j_gene: TRBJ2-5; d_gene: NA; v_gene: TRBV20-1; CDR3aa: CSATGPAKETQYF; CDR3nt: TGCAGTGCCACGGGGCCAGCCAAAGAGACCCAGTACTTC
abundance: few; j_gene: TRBJ2-5; d_gene: TRBD2; v_gene: TRBV4-2; CDR3aa: CASSQDGRAGEFQETQYF; CDR3nt: TGTGCCAGCAGCCAAGATGGAAGGGCGGGGGAATTCCAAGAGACCCAGTACTTC
abundance: few; j_gene: TRBJ1-5; d_gene: NA; v_gene: TRBV20-1; CDR3aa: CSARENLNQPQHF; CDR3nt: TGCAGTGCTAGGGAGAACCTCAATCAGCCCCAGCATTTT
abundance: few; j_gene: TRBJ2-5; d_gene: TRBD1; v_gene: TRBV6-5; CDR3aa: CASQVPGQSTTQYF; CDR3nt: TGTGCCAGCCAAGTCCCGGGACAGTCAACGACCCAGTACTTC
abundance: few; j_gene: TRBJ1-2; d_gene: NA; v_gene: TRBV7-9; CDR3aa: CASSLGTETYGYTF; CDR3nt: TGTGCCAGCAGCTTAGGGACGGAGACCTATGGCTACACCTTC
abundance: NA; j_gene: TRBJ1-2; d_gene: NA; v_gene: TRBV29-1; CDR3aa: CSVEPIPGRGLNYGYTF; CDR3nt: TGCAGCGTTGAACCTATCCCCGGGAGAGGGCTTAACTATGGCTACACCTTC
abundance: NA; j_gene: TRBJ2-7; d_gene: NA; v_gene: TRBV11-1; CDR3aa: CASSLLQGLAYEQYF; CDR3nt: TGTGCCAGCAGCTTACTCCAGGGCTTGGCCTACGAGCAGTACTTC
abundance: NA; j_gene: TRBJ1-1; d_gene: NA; v_gene: TRBV7-6; CDR3aa: CASSLAFGTEAFF; CDR3nt: TGTGCCAGCAGCTTAGCGTTCGGCACTGAAGCTTTCTTT
abundance: once; j_gene: TRBJ2-5; d_gene: NA; v_gene: TRBV6-5; CDR3aa: CASSYGWLQETQYF; CDR3nt: TGTGCCAGCAGTTACGGGTGGCTACAAGAGACCCAGTACTTC
abundance: NA; j_gene: TRBJ1-3; d_gene: NA; v_gene: TRBV12-3/TRBV12-4; CDR3aa: CASSPADRSSGNTIYF; CDR3nt: TGTGCCAGCAGCCCCGCCGACAGGAGCTCTGGAAACACCATATATTTT
abundance: NA; j_gene: TRBJ2-7; d_gene: TRBD1; v_gene: TRBV3-1; CDR3aa: CASSENRGHSYEQYF; CDR3nt: TGTGCCAGCAGCGAAAACAGGGGACATTCCTACGAGCAGTACTTC
abundance: NA; j_gene: TRBJ2-7; d_gene: NA; v_gene: TRBV5-1; CDR3aa: CASSLEQAGKYEQYF; CDR3nt: TGCGCCAGCAGCTTGGAGCAGGCGGGTAAATACGAGCAGTACTTC
abundance: NA; j_gene: TRBJ1-2; d_gene: NA; v_gene: TRBV3-1; CDR3aa: CASSQDTERPYDGYTF; CDR3nt: TGTGCCAGCAGCCAAGATACAGAGAGACCCTACGATGGCTACACCTTC
abundance: NA; j_gene: TRBJ2-5; d_gene: NA; v_gene: TRBV27; CDR3aa: CASSLEGYQTQYF; CDR3nt: TGTGCCAGCAGTTTAGAGGGATATCAGACCCAGTACTTC
abundance: many; j_gene: TRBJ1-1; d_gene: TRBD1; v_gene: TRBV25-1; CDR3aa: CASSVPGQEGSTEAFF; CDR3nt: TGTGCCAGCAGTGTACCGGGACAGGAAGGAAGCACTGAAGCTTTCTTT
abundance: few; j_gene: TRBJ2-7; d_gene: NA; v_gene: TRBV7-6; CDR3aa: CASSLEGHEQYF; CDR3nt: TGTGCCAGCAGCTTAGAGGGCCACGAGCAGTACTTC